A single sample gave rise to the 30 T cell receptor beta chains below, sequenced in a study of sequential checkpoint blockade in melanoma. The table came from immunoSEQ multiplex PCR; TCRdb's copy has only in-frame clones and leaves some out. The sample shows more than 9,000 clones, approximately 73% of them seen only once. Treatment of the sample: randomized to nivolumab then ipilimumab (arm A) or the reverse (arm B). Sequenced here: CD8+ T cells sorted from blood (inferred from file names), sampled from a patient given nivolumab and ipilimumab in sequence. Receptors were obtained from a human donor with melanoma.

The rearrangement uses TRBV7-9 and TRBJ2-1; TRBD2 matches at 8 bases. The CDR3 extends over 16 amino acids. The germline CDR1 and CDR2 sequences are SEHNR and FQNEAQ (reference sequence). Losses at the gene ends were 2 bases for V and 4 bases for J; bases not matched to a gene: 7. The CDR3 coding sequence is TGTGCCAGCAGCTTACCTGTAGCGGGGCCTTACAATGAGCAGTTCTTC. The encoded protein is CASSLPVAGPYNEQFF.

This clone is classed as large. The chain recombines TRBV15 with TRBJ2-1; perhaps TRBD2 as D (6 bases). Germline V gives CDR1 LNHNV, CDR2 YYDKDF (reference sequence). Trimming took off 4 bases at V and 10 bases at J, with 14 bases between the two ends. The CDR3 runs to 13 residues. The CDR3 DNA reads TGTGCCACCAGCACCATCTCGGGGGAGGAGCAGTTCTTC. This sequence encodes CATSTISGEEQFF.

There are a few counts of this clone. The gene calls are TRBV7-6 and TRBJ2-7, with 8 bases that match TRBD1. Germline V gene lookup returns CDR1 SGHVS and CDR2 FNYEAQ. The V and J ends lost 5 bases and 1 base, in that order; junction bases with no gene match: 7. The CDR3 is 15 residues long. The CDR3: CASSPLGTGSYEQYF. CDR3 nucleotide sequence: TGTGCCAGCAGCCCACTAGGGACAGGTTCCTACGAGCAGTACTTC.

This chain links TRBV5-5 with TRBJ1-2; D call uncertain. V lost 0 bases and J 2 bases, leaving 5 bases between the germline ends. Germline CDR1 reads SGHKS; CDR2 reads YYEKEE (reference sequence). The CDR3 is 13 amino acids. CDR3 region: CASSLVGNYGYTF. In DNA form, the CDR3 reads TGTGCCAGCAGCTTGGTCGGGAACTATGGCTACACCTTC.

This chain's CDR3 is CASSQDKAGGYEQYF. In DNA form, the CDR3 reads TGTGCCAGCAGCCAAGATAAAGCGGGAGGATACGAGCAGTACTTC. The chain joins TRBV4-2 to TRBJ2-7; the match to TRBD2 covers 9 bases. The CDR3 loop spans 15 amino acids. V was pared by 0 bases and J by 4 bases, with 4 bases of the junction left unmatched. The germline gives CDR1 LGHNA, CDR2 YNFKEQ.

The chain is built from TRBV7-6 and TRBJ1-5; D may be TRBD1 (6 bases). Germline V CDR1 and CDR2: SGHVS, FNYEAQ. The CDR3 is made up of 17 amino acids. V shed 4 bases and J shed 0 bases, with 16 bases lying between them. CDR3 amino acids: CASSWGGHSNSNQPQHF. The CDR3 DNA is TGTGCCAGCAGCTGGGGGGGACACTCAAATAGCAATCAGCCCCAGCATTTT.

The CDR3 bases are TGTGCCAGCAGTTTAGGGGGGTTGGCTGAGTTCTTC. This translates into CASSLGGLAEFF. The chain joins TRBV27 to TRBJ2-1; TRBD2 is a possible D gene (6 bases). Germline-derived CDR1 and CDR2 are MNHEY and SMNVEV (reference sequence). V was clipped by 2 bases and J by 14 bases, with 13 bases between them. CDR3 length: 12 residues.

The genes are TRBV19 and TRBJ2-3; D is ambiguous. The CDR3 sequence is 14 residues long. Germline CDR1 reads LNHDA; CDR2 reads SQIVND (reference sequence). Trimming removed 0 bases from V and 1 base from J, with 5 bases in between. As DNA, the CDR3 is TGTGCCAGTAGTATAGATGGAGGCACAGATACGCAGTATTTT. This translates into CASSIDGGTDTQYF.

The chain employs TRBV7-9 and TRBJ2-1; TRBD2 aligns across 7 bases. Germline V gene data show CDR1 as SEHNR and CDR2 as FQNEAQ (reference sequence). CDR3 length: 15 amino acids. After removal of 1 base from V and 5 bases from J, the junction contained 5 bases not matched to a gene. The CDR3: CASSLEASGNNEQFF. The DNA for the CDR3 is TGTGCCAGCAGCTTAGAGGCTAGCGGTAACAATGAGCAGTTCTTC.

The chain is built from TRBV19 and TRBJ2-5; 12 bases match TRBD2. Germline-derived CDR1 and CDR2 are LNHDA and SQIVND (reference sequence). Trimming took 9 bases from V and 5 from J; bases not matched to a gene: 4. The CDR3 runs to 13 residues. DNA for the CDR3: TGTGCCAGCAGACTAGCGGGAGAGGAGACCCAGTACTTC. Amino acids: CASRLAGEETQYF.

J is TRBJ2-1 and V is TRBV6-6; TRBD1 matches 8 bases. V lost 2 bases to trimming and J lost 8 bases; unmatched junction nucleotides: 8. The CDR3 sequence is 15 residues long. The germline V gene has CDR1 MNHNY and CDR2 SVGAGI (reference sequence). The CDR3 spells CASSYRDRSRDEQFF. The CDR3 DNA reads as TGTGCCAGCAGTTACAGGGACAGGTCCAGGGATGAGCAGTTCTTC.

This clone was detected only a few times. CDR3 region: CASSIRRGSTDTQYF. The CDR3 DNA follows: TGTGCCAGTAGTATACGGCGGGGGAGCACAGATACGCAGTATTTT. The chain carries TRBV19 and TRBJ2-3; 7 bases agree with TRBD2. Germline lookup yields CDR1 LNHDA and CDR2 SQIVND (reference sequence). V shed 2 bases and J 0 bases; nucleotides not matched to a gene: 2. The length of the CDR3 is 15 residues.

The rearrangement joins TRBV13 to TRBJ2-7, with 11 bases identical to TRBD1. CDR3 length: 15 residues. The germline gives CDR1 PRHDT, CDR2 FYEKMQ (reference sequence). V lost 4 bases and J lost 7; bases outside the gene matches: 9. Here the CDR3 reads CASSSRTGGLREQYF. The DNA for the CDR3 is TGTGCCAGCAGCTCCCGGACAGGGGGCCTACGTGAGCAGTACTTC.

This rearrangement joins TRBV7-2 to TRBJ2-7; D may be TRBD1 (6 bases). V lost 5 bases to trimming and J lost 2 bases, with 19 bases between them. CDR1 and CDR2 (germline): SGHTA, FQGNSA. The CDR3 has 16 residues. The CDR3 spells CASSRRGRGPTYEQYF. The CDR3 nucleotides read TGTGCCAGCAGCCGTCGTGGCAGGGGACCCACCTACGAGCAGTACTTC.

V is TRBV6-5 and J is TRBJ2-3; 9 bases map to TRBD1. V was clipped by 6 bases and J by 2 bases; unmatched bases: 6. The CDR3 sequence is 15 residues long. Germline CDR1 reads MNHEY; CDR2 reads SVGAGI. DNA for the CDR3: TGTGCCAGCAGGTCGGACAGGGGAACCACAGATACGCAGTATTTT. Protein product: CASRSDRGTTDTQYF.

The rearrangement uses TRBV7-3 and TRBJ2-1, with D perhaps TRBD2 (6 bases). The CDR3 contains 13 residues. Germline V gene sequence: CDR1 SGHTA, CDR2 FQGTGA. The V and J ends lost 3 bases and 8 bases respectively, with 11 bases between them. The CDR3 is CASSFGGLDEQFF. The DNA of the CDR3 is TGTGCCAGCAGCTTTGGGGGGTTGGATGAGCAGTTCTTC.

This clone was counted once. This chain links TRBV6-1 with TRBJ2-1; 11 bases are a match to TRBD2. V dropped 2 bases and J dropped 0; count of bases not matched to a gene: 3. The CDR3 totals 17 residues. The V gene's germline CDR1 is MNHNS and CDR2 SASEGT. CDR3 DNA: TGTGCCAGCAGTGAACCTAGCGGGGGGCCCTCCTACAATGAGCAGTTCTTC. Its translation: CASSEPSGGPSYNEQFF.

This clone turned up a few times. This chain links TRBV19 with TRBJ2-7; 13 bases are a match to TRBD2. V was pared by 4 bases and J by 4 bases, with 4 bases of the junction left unmatched. The CDR3 consists of 15 residues. Germline loops: CDR1 LNHDA, CDR2 SQIVND (reference sequence). This CDR3 is CASSKGLAGEYEQYF. The CDR3 DNA reads TGTGCCAGTAGTAAAGGACTAGCGGGAGAATACGAGCAGTACTTC.

This chain joins TRBV5-1 and TRBJ2-5; TRBD2 matches 14 bases. This CDR3 has 17 amino acids. The V gene end was trimmed by 4 bases and the J gene end by 5 bases; junction bases not matched to a gene: 10. The germline V gene has CDR1 SGHRS and CDR2 YFSETQ. The CDR3, as DNA: TGCGCCAGCAGCGACGGGACTAGCGGGGGCCTGGGGGAGACCCAGTACTTC. This codes for CASSDGTSGGLGETQYF.

V and J are TRBV7-2 and TRBJ2-7; a possible D gene is TRBD2 (5 bases). Trimming pared 8 bases from V and 6 bases from J, leaving 14 bases between. There are 12 residues in the CDR3. Germline values: CDR1 SGHTA, CDR2 FQGNSA. Here the CDR3 reads CASSTGSGEQYF. The CDR3 DNA reads TGTGCCAGCTCGACGGGCAGCGGCGAGCAGTACTTC.

The chain recombines TRBV27 with TRBJ1-1; a possible D gene is TRBD1 (5 bases). Trimming took 2 bases from V and 7 from J, leaving 11 bases between them. This CDR3 spans 13 amino acids. The germline gives CDR1 MNHEY, CDR2 SMNVEV (reference sequence). The DNA of the CDR3 is TGTGCCAGCAGTTTAGGAGGGGAGGGTGAAGCTTTCTTT. This gives the protein CASSLGGEGEAFF.

The chain has TRBV6-5 and TRBJ2-2; D not certain. CDR3 size: 14 residues. Germline CDR1 is MNHEY and CDR2 is SVGAGI. V lost 2 bases to trimming and J lost 2 bases, with 6 bases between them. The CDR3 DNA reads TGTGCCAGCAGTTACGCGCAAAACACCGGGGAGCTGTTTTTT. This encodes CASSYAQNTGELFF.

The chain couples TRBV10-3 to TRBJ2-6, with TRBD1 matching over 7 bases. Trimming cost V 9 bases and J 0 bases; bases outside gene matches: 8. The germline V gene has CDR1 ENHRY and CDR2 SYGVKD. The CDR3 covers 16 residues. CDR3 region: CAMGDSDRSGANVLTF. CDR3 DNA sequence: TGTGCCATGGGGGACAGCGACCGCTCTGGGGCCAACGTCCTGACTTTC.

On this clone: Sequence at one end of the junction differs from germline and may be a read error. This chain joins TRBV7-7 and TRBJ2-1; no reliable D call. This CDR3 has 13 amino acids. CDR1 and CDR2 (germline): SSHAT, FNYEAQ (reference sequence). The DNA of the CDR3 is TGTGCTAGCAGTCCGACCTCTAGCAATGAGCAGTTCTTC. Amino acids: CASSPTSSNEQFF.

The rearrangement joins TRBV27 to TRBJ2-1; 7 bases match TRBD1. Germline CDR1 MNHEY, CDR2 SMNVEV (reference sequence). This CDR3 region has 14 residues. Trimming cost V 6 bases and J 6 bases; bases outside gene matches: 8. CDR3 DNA sequence: TGTGCCAGCAGAACAGGGGCCGGGGTCAATGAGCAGTTCTTC. This encodes CASRTGAGVNEQFF.

The genes are TRBV7-9 and TRBJ1-5; D is uncertain. The CDR3 is made up of 12 amino acids. Trimming removed 5 bases from V and 4 bases from J, with 6 bases in between. The V gene's germline CDR1 is SEHNR and CDR2 FQNEAQ (reference sequence). The CDR3 protein is CASSLWNQPQHF. In DNA, the CDR3 is TGTGCCAGCAGCCTATGGAATCAGCCCCAGCATTTT.

This clone showed up just once. This rearrangement joins TRBV9 to TRBJ2-7; possible D gene TRBD2, 6 bases. With 0 bases removed from V and 2 bases from J, the gap between germline ends came to 9 bases. Germline V lookup: CDR1 SGDLS, CDR2 YYNGEE. This CDR3 is 14 amino acids long. The CDR3, as DNA: TGTGCCAGCAGCGTAGCGGGAGCGGCCTACGAGCAGTACTTC. Translated: CASSVAGAAYEQYF.

The chain recombines TRBV9 with TRBJ2-3; tentative D call: TRBD2 (7 bases). V was shortened by 3 bases and J by 1 base, with 9 bases between the two germline ends. This CDR3 contains 14 residues. Germline V gene lookup returns CDR1 SGDLS and CDR2 YYNGEE. The CDR3 nucleotides read TGTGCCAGCAGCGGAGGGGGGGGCACAGATACGCAGTATTTT. It codes for CASSGGGGTDTQYF. Combining the CDR3 with reference TRBV9 and TRBJ2-3 gives the whole variable domain DSGVTQTPKHLITATGQRVTLRCSPRSGDLSVYWYQQSLDQGLQFLIQYYNGEERAKGNILERFSAQQFPDLHSELNLSSLELGDSALYFCASSGGGGTDTQYFGPGTRLTVL.

The rearrangement links TRBV6-6 to TRBJ2-2; 7 bases are shared with TRBD1. V dropped 3 bases and J dropped 1; count of bases not matched to a gene: 5. Germline lookup yields CDR1 MNHNY and CDR2 SVGAGI (reference sequence). CDR3 length: 16 amino acids. CDR3 in amino acids: CASSYSDRRNTGELFF. DNA for the CDR3: TGTGCCAGCAGTTATTCGGACAGGCGGAACACCGGGGAGCTGTTTTTT.

The gene calls are TRBV7-9 and TRBJ2-1; TRBD1 agrees at 10 bases. V gave up 4 bases and J gave up 12 bases; unmatched junction bases: 12. The CDR3 has 15 residues. Germline CDR1 SEHNR, CDR2 FQNEAQ (reference sequence). The CDR3 nucleotides read TGTGCCAGCAGCTCCCGGGACAGGGGACCTGGGGGGCAGTTCTTC. This gives the protein CASSSRDRGPGGQFF. Full variable domain (outside the CDR3, taken from reference TRBV7-9 and TRBJ2-1): DTGVSQNPRHKITKRGQNVTFRCDPISEHNRLYWYRQTLGQGPEFLTYFQNEAQLEKSRLLSDRFSAERPKGSFSTLEIQRTEQGDSAMYLCASSSRDRGPGGQFFGPGTRLTVL.